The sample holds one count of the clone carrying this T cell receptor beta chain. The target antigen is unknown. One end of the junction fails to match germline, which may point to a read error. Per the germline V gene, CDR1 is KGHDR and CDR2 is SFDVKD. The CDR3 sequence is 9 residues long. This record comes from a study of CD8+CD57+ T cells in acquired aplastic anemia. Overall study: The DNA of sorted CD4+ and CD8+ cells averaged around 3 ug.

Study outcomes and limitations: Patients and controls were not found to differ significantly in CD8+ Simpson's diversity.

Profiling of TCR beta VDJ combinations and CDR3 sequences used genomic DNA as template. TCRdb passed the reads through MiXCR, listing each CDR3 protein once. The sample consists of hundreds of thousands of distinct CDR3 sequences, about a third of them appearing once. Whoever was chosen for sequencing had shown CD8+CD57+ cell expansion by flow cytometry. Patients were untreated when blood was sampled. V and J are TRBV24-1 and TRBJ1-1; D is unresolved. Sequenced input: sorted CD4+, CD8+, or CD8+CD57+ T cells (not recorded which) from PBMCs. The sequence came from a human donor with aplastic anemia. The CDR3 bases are TGTGCCACCAGTGATCCTTCTCCTTTT. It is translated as CATSDPSPF.